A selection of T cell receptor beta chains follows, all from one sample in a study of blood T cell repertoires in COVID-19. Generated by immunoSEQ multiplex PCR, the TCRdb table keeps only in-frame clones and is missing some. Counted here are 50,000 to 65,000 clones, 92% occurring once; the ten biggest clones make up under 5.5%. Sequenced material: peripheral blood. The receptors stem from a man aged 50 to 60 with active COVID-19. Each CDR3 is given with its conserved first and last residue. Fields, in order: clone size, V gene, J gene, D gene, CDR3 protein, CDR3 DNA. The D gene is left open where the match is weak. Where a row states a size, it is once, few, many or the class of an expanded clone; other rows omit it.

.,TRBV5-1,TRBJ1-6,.,CASSLEGGDNSPLHF,TGCGCCAGCAGCTTGGAAGGGGGGGATAATTCACCCCTCCACTTT
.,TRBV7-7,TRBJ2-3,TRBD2,CASSPTSGTDTQYF,TGTGCTAGCAGCCCAACTAGCGGGACAGATACGCAGTATTTT
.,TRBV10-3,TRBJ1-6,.,CAISESKTPGVNSPLHF,TGTGCCATCAGTGAGTCGAAGACCCCGGGGGTTAATTCACCCCTCCACTTT
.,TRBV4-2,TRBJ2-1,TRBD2,CASSQDWWRGDEPNEQFF,TGTGCCAGCAGCCAAGATTGGTGGCGGGGGGACGAACCCAATGAGCAGTTCTTC
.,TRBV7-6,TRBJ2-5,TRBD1,CASSGQVGETQYF,TGTGCCAGCAGCGGACAGGTGGGGGAGACCCAGTACTTC
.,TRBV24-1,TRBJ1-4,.,CATSDLRAVGRSNEKLFF,TGTGCCACCAGTGATTTGCGGGCGGTGGGGCGGTCTAATGAAAAACTGTTTTTT
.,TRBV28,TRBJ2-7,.,CASSTTRTFIDEQYF,TGTGCCAGCAGTACCACCCGAACATTTATCGACGAGCAGTACTTC
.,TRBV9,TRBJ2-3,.,CASSASPSTDTQYF,TGTGCCAGCAGCGCCTCTCCTAGCACAGATACGCAGTATTTT
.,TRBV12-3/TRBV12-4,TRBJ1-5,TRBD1,CASSLGQGQHF,TGTGCCAGCAGTTTAGGACAGGGCCAGCATTTT
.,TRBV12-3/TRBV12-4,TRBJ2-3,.,CASSTGTAQYF,TGTGCCAGCAGTACGGGGACTGCGCAGTATTTT
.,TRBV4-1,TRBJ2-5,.,CASSQWRGETQYF,TGCGCCAGCAGCCAGTGGAGGGGAGAGACCCAGTACTTC
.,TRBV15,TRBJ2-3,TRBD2,CATSRAAASGSSDTQYF,TGTGCCACCAGCAGAGCCGCCGCTAGCGGGAGCTCAGATACGCAGTATTTT
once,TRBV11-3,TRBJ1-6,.,CASSPRGSPSPLHF,TGTGCCAGCAGCCCCCGCGGGAGTCCTTCACCCCTCCACTTT
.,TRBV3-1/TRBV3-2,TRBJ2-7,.,CASSLSTYEQYF,TGTGCCAGCAGTCTATCGACCTACGAGCAGTACTTC
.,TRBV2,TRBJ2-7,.,CASREGAHGGQYF,TGTGCCAGCAGGGAAGGAGCCCACGGTGGGCAGTACTTC
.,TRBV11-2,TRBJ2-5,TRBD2,CASSLGSGGPQETQYF,TGTGCCAGCAGCTTGGGTAGCGGGGGGCCGCAAGAGACCCAGTACTTC
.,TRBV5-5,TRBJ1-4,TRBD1,CASSWTGGLEKLFF,TGTGCCAGCAGCTGGACAGGGGGCTTAGAAAAACTGTTTTTT
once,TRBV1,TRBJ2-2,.,CTSSQGMGRLEVDGELFF,TGCACCAGCAGCCAAGGTATGGGAAGACTAGAAGTTGACGGGGAGCTGTTTTTT
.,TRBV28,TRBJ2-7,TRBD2,CASSLPLAGAGEQYF,TGTGCCAGCAGTTTACCCTTAGCGGGAGCTGGCGAGCAGTACTTC
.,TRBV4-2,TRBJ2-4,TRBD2,CASSQGEGLAYGAIQYF,TGTGCCAGCAGCCAAGGCGAGGGACTAGCGTATGGGGCCATTCAGTACTTC
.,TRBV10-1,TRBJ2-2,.,CASSGGGGPNTGELFF,TGCGCCAGCAGTGGGGGGGGCGGTCCGAACACCGGGGAGCTGTTTTTT
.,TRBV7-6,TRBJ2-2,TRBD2,CASSLAAGGGNTGELFF,TGTGCCAGCAGCCTAGCCGCGGGAGGGGGTAACACCGGGGAGCTGTTTTTT
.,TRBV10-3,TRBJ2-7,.,CAISEGGEQYF,TGTGCCATCAGTGAAGGAGGCGAGCAGTACTTC
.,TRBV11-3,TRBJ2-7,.,CASSSYRETYEQYF,TGTGCCAGCAGCTCTTACAGGGAAACCTACGAGCAGTACTTC
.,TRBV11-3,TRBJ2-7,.,CASRSRDNYEQYF,TGTGCCAGCAGATCAAGGGACAACTACGAGCAGTACTTC
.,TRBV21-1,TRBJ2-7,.,CASSKDPLTGSSYEQYF,TGTGCCAGCAGCAAAGATCCCCTGACGGGTAGCTCCTACGAGCAGTACTTC